The present TCR beta chain was sequenced within a study of T cells in localized non-small cell lung cancer. Profiled with immunoSEQ multiplex PCR; TCRdb holds only in-frame clones, not every one. The sample has 65,000 to 95,000 clones; 80% are singletons. With 3 bases removed from V and 4 bases from J, the gap between germline ends came to 14 bases. The CDR3 consists of 15 residues. The germline CDR1 and CDR2 sequences are SGDLS and YYNGEE. This clone was detected a few times. The chain couples TRBV9 to TRBJ2-1; TRBD1 might be the D (8 bases). The material sequenced was PBMCs, taken before any cancer treatment. The sequence came from a man aged 40 to 69 with stage II squamous cell lung carcinoma. CDR3 loop: CASSEGGTGYNEQFF. In DNA, the CDR3 is TGTGCCAGCAGCGAGGGAGGGACAGGTTACAATGAGCAGTTCTTC.